A selection of T cell receptor beta chains follows, all from one sample in a study of neurological immune-mediated disorders. From the 5' RACE reads, TCRdb called clonotypes with MiXCR, one entry per CDR3 protein. The sample has approximately 85,000 distinct CDR3 sequences, 13% seen once. Material for sequencing was PBMCs. These TCRs come from a female donor with HTLV-1-associated myelopathy (HAM/TSP). The CDR3 runs from the conserved cysteine through the conserved F or W. The D gene is left open where the match is weak. A row's size may be missing; if present it is once, few, many or a size class.

v_gene	abundance	d_gene	j_gene	CDR3aa	CDR3nt
TRBV3-2	many	.	TRBJ2-7	CASSQEGRNKYF	TGTGCCAGCAGCCAGGAGGGGCGGAACAAGTACTTC
TRBV6-6	many	TRBD1	TRBJ1-2	CASSTPGQVLLGYGYTF	TGTGCCAGCAGTACTCCGGGACAGGTTCTTTTGGGCTATGGCTACACCTTC
TRBV29-1	few	TRBD1	TRBJ2-1	CSVGQGADNEQFF	TGCAGCGTTGGTCAGGGGGCGGACAATGAGCAGTTCTTC
TRBV5-1	many	TRBD1	TRBJ1-6	CASTVDRAANSPLHF	TGCGCCAGCACGGTCGACAGGGCCGCCAATTCACCCCTCCACTTT
TRBV20-1	many	.	TRBJ1-4	CSASEGANEKLFF	TGCAGTGCTAGCGAGGGTGCCAATGAAAAACTGTTTTTT
TRBV5-1	many	.	TRBJ2-2	CASSLVAPANTGELFF	TGCGCCAGCAGCTTGGTGGCGCCTGCGAACACCGGGGAGCTGTTTTTT
TRBV25-1	many	.	TRBJ1-2	CATQTGQRGYTF	TGTGCCACCCAGACCGGACAGAGGGGCTACACCTTC
TRBV5-1	many	TRBD1	TRBJ2-7	CASSPVWTGDEQYF	TGCGCCAGCAGCCCGGTTTGGACAGGGGACGAGCAGTACTTC
TRBV20-1	many	TRBD1	TRBJ2-7	CSARERTGSSYEQYF	TGCAGTGCTAGAGAGAGGACAGGGAGCTCCTACGAGCAGTACTTC
TRBV5-1	many	TRBD1	TRBJ1-2	CASSFRSTGVFAF	TGCGCCAGCAGCTTTCGGTCAACAGGGGTTTTCGCCTTC
TRBV5-1	many	.	TRBJ2-7	CASSLGGINYYEQYF	TGCGCCAGCAGCTTGGGGGGGATAAACTACTACGAGCAGTACTTC
TRBV5-6	few	TRBD2	TRBJ2-1	CASSLASGVYNEQFF	TGTGCCAGCAGCTTGGCTAGCGGGGTGTACAATGAGCAGTTCTTC
TRBV7-9	many	.	TRBJ2-7	CASSLDRFPRGEQYF	TGTGCCAGCAGCTTAGATCGGTTTCCCAGGGGTGAGCAGTACTTC
TRBV28	many	.	TRBJ2-5	CASSFQTPLRAQETQYF	TGTGCCAGCAGTTTCCAGACTCCGCTTCGAGCACAAGAGACCCAGTACTTC
TRBV10-3	many	.	TRBJ2-5	CAIKDSFQETQYF	TGTGCCATCAAGGACAGCTTCCAAGAGACCCAGTACTTC
TRBV7-2	.	.	TRBJ1-2	CASSSWRSYGYTF	TGTGCCAGCAGTTCCTGGAGGTCATATGGCTACACCTTC
TRBV5-1	many	.	TRBJ2-2	CASNLAGTNTGELFF	TGCGCCAGCAACCTCGCCGGGACAAACACCGGGGAGCTGTTTTTT
TRBV5-1	many	.	TRBJ1-2	CASSLDLRTKEYGYTF	TGCGCCAGCAGCTTGGATCTGCGGACAAAGGAGTATGGCTACACCTTC
TRBV5-1	many	.	TRBJ2-7	CASSNGGGGYEQYF	TGCGCCAGCAGCAATGGGGGAGGAGGCTACGAGCAGTACTTC
TRBV9	many	.	TRBJ1-1	CASSVMNQANTEAFF	TGTGCCAGCAGCGTAATGAATCAGGCGAACACTGAAGCTTTCTTT
TRBV27	many	.	TRBJ2-2	CASSFLSHTGELFF	TGTGCCAGCAGTTTTCTTAGTCACACCGGGGAGCTGTTTTTT
TRBV4-2	many	.	TRBJ2-1	CASSQTPAGTYNEQFF	TGTGCCAGCAGCCAAACCCCAGCCGGGACCTACAATGAGCAGTTCTTC
TRBV4-1	many	TRBD1	TRBJ2-7	CASSQKGTEPYEQYF	TGCGCCAGCAGCCAAAAAGGGACAGAACCCTACGAGCAGTACTTC
TRBV5-1	many	.	TRBJ1-2	CASSLNWDGKGRYTF	TGCGCCAGCAGCCTAAACTGGGACGGGAAAGGTCGCTACACCTTC
TRBV27	many	TRBD1	TRBJ2-7	CASSPTGGRFYEQYF	TGTGCCAGCAGTCCTACAGGGGGCCGATTCTACGAGCAGTACTTC
TRBV7-8	many	TRBD1	TRBJ1-2	CASSLGAAGGSEGYTF	TGTGCCAGCAGCTTAGGGGCGGCAGGGGGAAGTGAAGGCTACACCTTC
TRBV4-1	many	TRBD1	TRBJ2-2	CASSHKTGGETGELFF	TGCGCCAGCAGCCATAAGACAGGGGGTGAAACCGGGGAGCTGTTTTTT
TRBV9	many	.	TRBJ2-3	CASSVGAPTDTQYF	TGTGCCAGCAGCGTAGGGGCCCCCACAGATACGCAGTATTTT
TRBV5-1	many	.	TRBJ1-1	CASSLAAGKTEAFF	TGCGCCAGCAGCTTGGCTGCAGGGAAAACTGAAGCTTTCTTT
TRBV4-1	few	.	TRBJ2-2	CASSQGLAPRAGELFF	TGCGCCAGCAGCCAAGGTTTAGCCCCGAGGGCCGGGGAGCTGTTTTTT
TRBV5-1	many	.	TRBJ2-6	CASSPLDGTVGANVLTF	TGCGCCAGCAGCCCACTGGACGGCACCGTCGGGGCCAACGTCCTGACTTTC
TRBV12-3/TRBV12-4	many	TRBD1	TRBJ2-1	CASSIRTGGVYNEQFF	TGTGCCAGCAGTATTCGAACAGGGGGCGTCTACAATGAGCAGTTCTTC
TRBV6-2/TRBV6-3	many	.	TRBJ2-5	CASSNPRGRGRETQYF	TGTGCCAGCAGTAACCCCCGGGGCAGGGGAAGAGAGACCCAGTACTTC
TRBV4-1	many	.	TRBJ2-7	CASNSPWQSREQYF	TGCGCCAGCAACTCTCCTTGGCAGTCTCGCGAGCAGTACTTC
TRBV5-5	.	TRBD2	TRBJ2-2	CASSPYGGGNTGELFF	TGTGCCAGCAGCCCCTACGGCGGGGGGAACACCGGGGAGCTGTTTTTT
TRBV7-2	.	.	TRBJ2-2	CASSFGLGYKTLGELFF	TGTGCCAGCAGCTTTGGATTGGGGTACAAGACGCTTGGGGAGCTGTTTTTT
TRBV7-2	.	.	TRBJ1-1	CASSLIVGAFF	TGTGCCAGCAGTCTGATAGTGGGGGCTTTCTTT
TRBV24-1	many	TRBD1	TRBJ2-1	CATGDRGNEQFF	TGTGCCACCGGGGACAGGGGCAATGAGCAGTTCTTC
TRBV5-6	many	TRBD2	TRBJ2-7	CASSLDASGGNEQYF	TGTGCCAGCAGCTTGGACGCTAGCGGGGGAAACGAGCAGTACTTC
TRBV20-1	many	.	TRBJ2-2	CSARGTGELFF	TGCAGTGCTCGGGGGACCGGGGAGCTGTTTTTT
TRBV20-1	medium-sized	TRBD2	TRBJ2-7	CSASLGGENEQYF	TGCAGTGCTAGCCTGGGAGGGGAAAACGAGCAGTACTTC
TRBV5-1	many	.	TRBJ2-7	CASSTNREQYF	TGCGCCAGCAGCACAAATCGCGAGCAGTACTTC
TRBV12-5	many	.	TRBJ2-1	CASGLALGNEQFF	TGTGCTAGTGGTTTGGCCCTGGGGAATGAGCAGTTCTTC
TRBV5-1	many	.	TRBJ1-1	CASSRLGGHTEAFF	TGCGCCAGCAGCCGGTTGGGGGGGCACACTGAAGCTTTCTTT
TRBV5-1	.	.	TRBJ2-2	CASSIQGGGTGELFF	TGCGCCAGCAGCATACAGGGCGGAGGAACCGGGGAGCTGTTTTTT
TRBV2	many	.	TRBJ2-3	CASSDRGEWDTDTQYF	TGTGCCAGCAGTGATCGCGGGGAGTGGGACACAGATACGCAGTATTTT
TRBV5-5	many	.	TRBJ2-5	CASSFVGRGETQYF	TGTGCCAGCAGCTTCGTAGGGCGTGGGGAGACCCAGTACTTC
TRBV29-1	many	.	TRBJ2-3	CSVATDSTDTQYF	TGCAGCGTTGCAACTGACAGCACAGATACGCAGTATTTT
TRBV7-9	few	.	TRBJ2-7	CASSLAAGQDEQYF	TGTGCCAGCAGCTTAGCGGCAGGGCAGGACGAGCAGTACTTC
TRBV19	.	TRBD1	TRBJ2-5	CATGQGSETQYF	TGTGCCACTGGACAGGGGAGCGAGACCCAGTACTTC
TRBV4-1	.	.	TRBJ2-1	CASSVGTDPYNEQFF	TGCGCCAGCAGCGTCGGCACGGATCCTTACAATGAGCAGTTCTTC
TRBV7-2	many	TRBD2	TRBJ2-3	CASSLTLLAGGGSDTQYF	TGTGCCAGCAGCTTAACTCTCCTAGCGGGGGGAGGCTCAGATACGCAGTATTTT
TRBV20-1	many	TRBD2	TRBJ2-3	CSAPLGLLAGATDTQYF	TGCAGTGCTCCTCTTGGACTTCTAGCGGGGGCCACAGATACGCAGTATTTT
TRBV9	many	.	TRBJ2-3	CASSAGVADTQYF	TGTGCCAGCAGCGCTGGGGTGGCAGATACGCAGTATTTT
TRBV20-1	many	TRBD2	TRBJ2-1	CSATSGTYNEQFF	TGCAGTGCGACTAGCGGTACCTACAATGAGCAGTTCTTC